The rows below give T cell receptor beta chains drawn from one sample of a study of PD-L1 blockade in urothelial cancer. The table came from immunoSEQ multiplex PCR; TCRdb's copy has only in-frame clones and leaves some out. The sample has 30,000 to 50,000 clones; more than 85% are singletons. This specimen was PBMCs, taken around atezolizumab (anti-PD-L1) treatment. The receptors stem from an older woman with urothelial cancer. Both conserved end residues are part of each CDR3. Fields, in order: D gene, clone size, J gene, V gene, CDR3 DNA, CDR3 protein. The D gene is left open where the match is weak. Clone size appears in some rows only: once, few, many, or a class for an expanded clone.

d_call: .
clone_size: .
j_call: TRBJ1-2
v_call: TRBV5-1
cdr3_nt: TGCGCCAGCAGGGTAGACAGCTATGGCTACACCTTC
cdr3_aa: CASRVDSYGYTF

d_call: .
clone_size: once
j_call: TRBJ2-2
v_call: TRBV4-3
cdr3_nt: TGCGCCAGCAGCCAAGATCGAGGGGGACTATTCACCGGGGAGCTGTTTTTT
cdr3_aa: CASSQDRGGLFTGELFF

d_call: TRBD1
clone_size: .
j_call: TRBJ2-1
v_call: TRBV4-3
cdr3_nt: TGCGCCAGCAGCCCTTCGCCGGGACAGGGTTATGGGCAGTTCTTC
cdr3_aa: CASSPSPGQGYGQFF

d_call: .
clone_size: .
j_call: TRBJ1-2
v_call: TRBV6-1
cdr3_nt: TGTGCCAGCAGTGAACGACGGACAACCCATCCTAACTATGGCTACACCTTC
cdr3_aa: CASSERRTTHPNYGYTF

d_call: .
clone_size: .
j_call: TRBJ2-6
v_call: TRBV28
cdr3_nt: TGTGCCAGCAGCCCGTGGACAGCTACCGGGGCCAACGTCCTGACTTTC
cdr3_aa: CASSPWTATGANVLTF

d_call: .
clone_size: once
j_call: TRBJ1-2
v_call: TRBV7-3
cdr3_nt: TGTGCCAGCAGCTTAGTCAGGACTCATGCCTTCTATGGCTACACCTTC
cdr3_aa: CASSLVRTHAFYGYTF

d_call: TRBD1
clone_size: .
j_call: TRBJ1-1
v_call: TRBV9
cdr3_nt: TGTGCCAGCAGCGTAGCATCCCAGGGGGGAGACACTGAAGCTTTCTTT
cdr3_aa: CASSVASQGGDTEAFF

d_call: TRBD2
clone_size: .
j_call: TRBJ2-3
v_call: TRBV4-1
cdr3_nt: TGCGCCAGCAGCCCGACTAGCGGGGCCATATTCTCTAGCACAGATACGCAGTATTTT
cdr3_aa: CASSPTSGAIFSSTDTQYF

d_call: .
clone_size: .
j_call: TRBJ2-7
v_call: TRBV5-1
cdr3_nt: TGCGCCAGCAGCTTGTCCCCGACAGGTTCCTACGAGCAGTACTTC
cdr3_aa: CASSLSPTGSYEQYF

d_call: .
clone_size: .
j_call: TRBJ2-5
v_call: TRBV15
cdr3_nt: TGTGCCACCAGCAGAGATATCCCCCAGACCCAGTACTTC
cdr3_aa: CATSRDIPQTQYF

d_call: TRBD2
clone_size: .
j_call: TRBJ2-7
v_call: TRBV19
cdr3_nt: TGTGCCAGTAGTGCTTGGACTAGCGGGAACGACGAGCAGTACTTC
cdr3_aa: CASSAWTSGNDEQYF

d_call: TRBD2
clone_size: .
j_call: TRBJ2-1
v_call: TRBV28
cdr3_nt: TGTGCCAGCTGGGGGACTAGCGGGATCTACAATGAGCAGTTCTTC
cdr3_aa: CASWGTSGIYNEQFF

d_call: .
clone_size: .
j_call: TRBJ2-7
v_call: TRBV29-1
cdr3_nt: TGCAGCGTTCTTAGGCACGGGTACGAGCAGTACTTC
cdr3_aa: CSVLRHGYEQYF

d_call: TRBD2
clone_size: few
j_call: TRBJ2-7
v_call: TRBV7-2
cdr3_nt: TGTGCCAGCAGCGAAACGACTAGCGGAGTGTACGAGCAGTACTTC
cdr3_aa: CASSETTSGVYEQYF

d_call: .
clone_size: .
j_call: TRBJ1-5
v_call: TRBV7-6
cdr3_nt: TGTGCCAGCAGCTTATCTAACAATCAGCCCCAGCATTTT
cdr3_aa: CASSLSNNQPQHF

d_call: .
clone_size: .
j_call: TRBJ2-7
v_call: TRBV6-5
cdr3_nt: TGTGCCAGCAGACCTAATTTCAACGAGCAGTACTTC
cdr3_aa: CASRPNFNEQYF

d_call: TRBD1
clone_size: .
j_call: TRBJ2-7
v_call: TRBV5-4
cdr3_nt: TGTGCCAGCAGCGACAGGGTGAATACCTACGAGCAGTACTTC
cdr3_aa: CASSDRVNTYEQYF

d_call: .
clone_size: .
j_call: TRBJ2-2
v_call: TRBV4-1
cdr3_nt: TGCGCCAGCAGCCATGCGAAAGGGGACACCGGGGAGCTGTTTTTT
cdr3_aa: CASSHAKGDTGELFF

d_call: TRBD1
clone_size: few
j_call: TRBJ2-7
v_call: TRBV7-2
cdr3_nt: TGTGCCAGCAGCTTAAGGGACAGGGGTGGCGAGCAGTACTTC
cdr3_aa: CASSLRDRGGEQYF

d_call: .
clone_size: .
j_call: TRBJ1-5
v_call: TRBV28
cdr3_nt: TGTGCCAGCAGTTTACCAGGGTGGCAGCCCCAGCATTTT
cdr3_aa: CASSLPGWQPQHF

d_call: .
clone_size: .
j_call: TRBJ2-7
v_call: TRBV10-3
cdr3_nt: TGTGCCATCAGGAGGACAGAGACCTACGAGCAGTACTTC
cdr3_aa: CAIRRTETYEQYF

d_call: TRBD1
clone_size: .
j_call: TRBJ1-1
v_call: TRBV5-1
cdr3_nt: TGCGCCAGCAGCTCTCAGGGGGCCACTGAAGCTTTCTTT
cdr3_aa: CASSSQGATEAFF

d_call: .
clone_size: .
j_call: TRBJ2-7
v_call: TRBV7-9
cdr3_nt: TGTGCCAGCAGCCCGACCCTCTTTTCGGGGGTCTACGAGCAGTACTTC
cdr3_aa: CASSPTLFSGVYEQYF

d_call: TRBD1
clone_size: .
j_call: TRBJ2-1
v_call: TRBV7-3
cdr3_nt: TGTGCCAGCAGCCAGACAGGGGGCGGCACAAATGAGCAGTTCTTC
cdr3_aa: CASSQTGGGTNEQFF

d_call: .
clone_size: .
j_call: TRBJ1-1
v_call: TRBV5-1
cdr3_nt: TGCGCCAGCAGCTTGGGCCCTTGGGGAGGCGGGAATCCCACTGAAGCTTTCTTT
cdr3_aa: CASSLGPWGGGNPTEAFF

d_call: .
clone_size: .
j_call: TRBJ2-7
v_call: TRBV28
cdr3_nt: TGTGCCAGCAGTTTAATGGGAGACGTCGACGAGCAGTACTTC
cdr3_aa: CASSLMGDVDEQYF

d_call: TRBD2
clone_size: .
j_call: TRBJ2-5
v_call: TRBV7-9
cdr3_nt: TGTGCCAGCAGCACCGGACTAGCGGGCCAAGAGACCCAGTACTTC
cdr3_aa: CASSTGLAGQETQYF

d_call: TRBD1
clone_size: .
j_call: TRBJ2-7
v_call: TRBV28
cdr3_nt: TGTGCCAGCAGTTTATGGGTTGGACAGGGGTCCTCCGAGCAGTACTTC
cdr3_aa: CASSLWVGQGSSEQYF

d_call: TRBD1
clone_size: .
j_call: TRBJ1-1
v_call: TRBV29-1
cdr3_nt: TGCAGCGTCGGCGGACAGGGTCATCGAGAAGCTTTCTTT
cdr3_aa: CSVGGQGHREAFF

d_call: .
clone_size: .
j_call: TRBJ2-2
v_call: TRBV21-1
cdr3_nt: TGTGCCAGCAGCAAAGTTGTGACTAGCGGCCCCCCCGCGGGGACCGGGGAGCTGTTTTTT
cdr3_aa: CASSKVVTSGPPAGTGELFF

d_call: .
clone_size: .
j_call: TRBJ2-1
v_call: TRBV5-1
cdr3_nt: TGCGCCAGCAGCCCAACAGTCCCCCTTTACAATGAGCAGTTCTTC
cdr3_aa: CASSPTVPLYNEQFF

d_call: .
clone_size: .
j_call: TRBJ2-2
v_call: TRBV29-1
cdr3_nt: TGCAGCTCACTCCCGGGCGGGGCCGGGGAGCTGTTTTTT
cdr3_aa: CSSLPGGAGELFF

d_call: TRBD2
clone_size: .
j_call: TRBJ2-5
v_call: TRBV5-4
cdr3_nt: TGTGCCAGCAGCTTGAGGGCTAGCGGGAGTAAAAAGACCCAGTACTTC
cdr3_aa: CASSLRASGSKKTQYF

d_call: .
clone_size: .
j_call: TRBJ2-7
v_call: TRBV9
cdr3_nt: TGTGCCAGCAGCGCTTCAATTGGTACTTACGAGCAGTACTTC
cdr3_aa: CASSASIGTYEQYF

d_call: .
clone_size: .
j_call: TRBJ2-7
v_call: TRBV4-1
cdr3_nt: TGCGCCAGCAGCCAACGGGGTGAGGGGGCCTACGAGCAGTACTTC
cdr3_aa: CASSQRGEGAYEQYF

d_call: .
clone_size: .
j_call: TRBJ1-2
v_call: TRBV4-1
cdr3_nt: TGCGCCAGCAGCCAAGCCCCCCGCGGGGCCCCCGAATATGGCCACACCTTC
cdr3_aa: CASSQAPRGAPEYGHTF

d_call: TRBD1
clone_size: .
j_call: TRBJ2-2
v_call: TRBV7-9
cdr3_nt: TGTGCCAGCAGCTCTAGGACAGGGGGAAGAGGGACCGGGGAGCTGTTTTTT
cdr3_aa: CASSSRTGGRGTGELFF

d_call: TRBD1
clone_size: .
j_call: TRBJ2-3
v_call: TRBV23-1
cdr3_nt: TGCGCCAGCTACCGGAAATTAATTCGGGACAGGGAATTCACAGATACGCAGTATTTT
cdr3_aa: CASYRKLIRDREFTDTQYF

d_call: TRBD1
clone_size: .
j_call: TRBJ1-1
v_call: TRBV19
cdr3_nt: TGTGCCAGTAACCACAGGGGAGGTACTGAAGCTTTCTTT
cdr3_aa: CASNHRGGTEAFF

d_call: .
clone_size: .
j_call: TRBJ2-7
v_call: TRBV6-1
cdr3_nt: TGTGCCAGCAGTTATAGTTATTACGAGCAGTACTTC
cdr3_aa: CASSYSYYEQYF

d_call: .
clone_size: .
j_call: TRBJ1-1
v_call: TRBV4-2
cdr3_nt: TGTGCCAGCAGCCAACTCATCAGGGCCACTGAAGCTTTCTTT
cdr3_aa: CASSQLIRATEAFF

d_call: TRBD2
clone_size: .
j_call: TRBJ2-7
v_call: TRBV7-9
cdr3_nt: TGTGCCAGCAGCTTAGTCGGGAGGGTCCCCTACGAGCAGTACTTC
cdr3_aa: CASSLVGRVPYEQYF

d_call: .
clone_size: once
j_call: TRBJ2-1
v_call: TRBV14
cdr3_nt: TGTGCCAGCAGCATCGAGGGTGAGCAGTTCTTC
cdr3_aa: CASSIEGEQFF

d_call: TRBD1
clone_size: .
j_call: TRBJ1-2
v_call: TRBV4-3
cdr3_nt: TGCGCCAGCAGCCAAGTGATTTACGGGGGACAGGGGGCGGGTAGCTACACCTTC
cdr3_aa: CASSQVIYGGQGAGSYTF

d_call: .
clone_size: .
j_call: TRBJ2-1
v_call: TRBV19
cdr3_nt: TGTGCCAGCAGAACGGACAGTTGGTCACACAATGAGCAGTTCTTC
cdr3_aa: CASRTDSWSHNEQFF

d_call: TRBD2
clone_size: .
j_call: TRBJ2-4
v_call: TRBV10-2
cdr3_nt: TGCGCCAGCAAAAAGCGGGGTTGGGACATTCAGTACTTC
cdr3_aa: CASKKRGWDIQYF

d_call: TRBD1
clone_size: .
j_call: TRBJ2-5
v_call: TRBV9
cdr3_nt: TGTGCCAGCAGCGTGGGACAGGGGGGCGGAGAGACCCAGTACTTC
cdr3_aa: CASSVGQGGGETQYF

d_call: TRBD1
clone_size: .
j_call: TRBJ1-4
v_call: TRBV11-2
cdr3_nt: TGTGCCAGCAGCTCCAGACAGGGTTATGAAAAACTGTTTTTT
cdr3_aa: CASSSRQGYEKLFF

d_call: TRBD2
clone_size: .
j_call: TRBJ2-7
v_call: TRBV9
cdr3_nt: TGTGCCAGCAGCGTTGGACTAGCGGGAGGGAACGAGCAGTACTTC
cdr3_aa: CASSVGLAGGNEQYF

d_call: .
clone_size: .
j_call: TRBJ2-1
v_call: TRBV7-9
cdr3_nt: TGTGCCAGCAGCTTATTAGCGGCTCCGAACAATGAGCAGTTCTTC
cdr3_aa: CASSLLAAPNNEQFF